This record looks at one T cell receptor beta chain sequence and its context. The authors' processing: Quantification of nucleated cells was approximated via reference gene primer amplification. The method was immunoSEQ multiplex PCR; TCRdb's version includes in-frame clones alone and lacks a portion of them. V and J calls and clone size follow that table, whereas D and trimming were derived from the DNA. The sample carries about 51,000 clones, approximately 86% recorded once. J gave up 10 bases and V 4 bases, and 9 bases lay outside the gene matches. Germline V gene sequence: CDR1 LGHDT, CDR2 YNNKEL (reference sequence). The CDR3 consists of 13 residues. This record comes from a study of blood T cell repertoires in COVID-19. Whole-study context: Spain, Italy and the United States supplied samples that represented acute and convalescent COVID-19. PBMCs, B-cell-depleted T cells, or T cells were the source of the cDNA or gDNA that made up the material.

The rearrangement joins TRBV3-1 (or the pseudogene TRBV3-2) to TRBJ1-2; TRBD1 matches 7 bases. Sequencing input: peripheral blood. The sequence was obtained from a man aged 55 to 70 with acute or convalescent COVID-19. CDR3 sequence (DNA): TGTGCCAGCAGCCCTCCAGGGGGTCGAGACTACACCTTC. Its translation: CASSPPGGRDYTF.